This is a list of T cell receptor beta chains from one sample in a study of PD-1 blockade in classical Hodgkin lymphoma. The assay was immunoSEQ multiplex PCR, and TCRdb's table has in-frame clones only and misses some. Of some 21,000 clones in the sample, roughly 94% are singletons; the top ten hold nearly 5.5%. The sample comprised peripheral blood mononuclear cells (PBMCs). Every receptor here comes from a human donor with classical Hodgkin lymphoma. Both conserved end residues are part of each CDR3. D genes are given only for firm matches. Rows may omit the clone size; those that give it use once, few, many or a size class.

TRBV6-6,TRBJ1-1,-,-,CASTQSNTEAFF,TGTGCCAGCACCCAGTCGAACACTGAAGCTTTCTTT
TRBV9,TRBJ1-1,TRBD1,large,CASSVGGGTGYIAEAFF,TGTGCCAGCAGCGTAGGTGGGGGGACAGGGTATATTGCTGAAGCTTTCTTT
TRBV10-2,TRBJ2-2,TRBD1,once,CASSLDRGRSGELFF,TGCGCCAGCAGTCTAGACAGGGGGCGGAGCGGGGAGCTGTTTTTT
TRBV4-3,TRBJ1-1,-,-,CASSRLGGGIWTEAFF,TGCGCCAGCAGCCGTCTTGGTGGGGGGATTTGGACTGAAGCTTTCTTT
TRBV7-9,TRBJ1-1,-,few,CASGLGNTEAFF,TGTGCCAGCGGCCTGGGGAACACTGAAGCTTTCTTT
TRBV12-5,TRBJ2-5,-,-,CARQGLGVRAQETQYF,TGTGCTAGACAAGGGCTAGGGGTAAGGGCTCAAGAGACCCAGTACTTC
TRBV10-2,TRBJ2-7,-,-,CASRFGMGRFYEQYF,TGCGCCAGCAGGTTCGGGATGGGTCGATTTTACGAGCAGTACTTC
TRBV7-6,TRBJ2-7,TRBD1,-,CASSSGTGGLEQYF,TGTGCCAGCAGCTCCGGGACAGGGGGTCTCGAGCAGTACTTC
TRBV11-2,TRBJ2-3,-,medium-sized,CASSGQFRAGRDTQYF,TGTGCCAGCAGCGGACAATTCCGGGCAGGACGAGATACGCAGTATTTT
TRBV6-1,TRBJ2-7,-,-,CASTYFDRSSYEQYF,TGTGCCAGCACTTATTTCGACAGGTCCTCCTACGAGCAGTACTTC
TRBV5-1,TRBJ2-2,-,-,CASWGTGELFF,TGCGCCAGCTGGGGAACCGGGGAGCTGTTTTTT
TRBV5-8,TRBJ2-5,-,-,CASSRRGAPQETQYF,TGTGCCAGCAGCCGCCGGGGGGCGCCGCAAGAGACCCAGTACTTC
TRBV5-1,TRBJ2-5,TRBD1,-,CASRGQGAQETQYF,TGCGCCAGCAGAGGGCAGGGGGCCCAAGAGACCCAGTACTTC
TRBV7-5,TRBJ2-7,-,-,CVRSLARCSYEQYF,TGTGTCAGAAGCTTAGCGCGGTGCTCCTACGAGCAGTACTTC
TRBV5-6,TRBJ2-3,TRBD1,once,CASSLQGAGGPGGRTQYF,TGTGCCAGCAGCTTACAGGGGGCAGGGGGACCCGGGGGCCGTACGCAGTATTTT
TRBV4-3,TRBJ2-6,-,-,CASSHENSGANVLTF,TGCGCCAGCAGCCACGAAAATTCCGGGGCCAACGTCCTGACTTTC
TRBV29-1,TRBJ2-1,TRBD2,-,CSGGLAGSYNEQFF,TGCAGCGGCGGACTAGCGGGGTCCTACAATGAGCAGTTCTTC
TRBV5-4,TRBJ2-3,-,-,CASSHKPSKGGTDTQYF,TGTGCCAGCAGCCATAAGCCAAGTAAGGGGGGCACAGATACGCAGTATTTT
TRBV29-1,TRBJ2-1,TRBD2,-,CSVEILAGGPEFF,TGCAGCGTTGAAATACTAGCGGGGGGGCCGGAGTTCTTC
TRBV7-2,TRBJ1-1,-,-,CASTLSSMNTEAFF,TGTGCCAGCACCTTATCGTCGATGAACACTGAAGCTTTCTTT